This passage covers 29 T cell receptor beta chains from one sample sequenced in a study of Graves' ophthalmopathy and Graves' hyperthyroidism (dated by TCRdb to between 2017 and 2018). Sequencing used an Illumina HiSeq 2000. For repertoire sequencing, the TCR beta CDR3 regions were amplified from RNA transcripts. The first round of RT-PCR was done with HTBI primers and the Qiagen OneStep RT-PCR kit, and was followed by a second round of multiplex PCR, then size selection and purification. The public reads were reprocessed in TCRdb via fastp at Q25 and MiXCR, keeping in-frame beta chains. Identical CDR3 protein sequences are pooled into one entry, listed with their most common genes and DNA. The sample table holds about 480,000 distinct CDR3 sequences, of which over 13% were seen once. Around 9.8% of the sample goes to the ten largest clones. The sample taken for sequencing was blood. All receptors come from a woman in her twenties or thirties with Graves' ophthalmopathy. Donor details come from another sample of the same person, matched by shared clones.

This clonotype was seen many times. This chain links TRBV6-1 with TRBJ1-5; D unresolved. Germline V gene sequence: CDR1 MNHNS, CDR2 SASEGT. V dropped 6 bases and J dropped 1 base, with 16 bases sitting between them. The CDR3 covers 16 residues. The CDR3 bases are TGTGCCAGCAGCCCGGTCCGAGCGGGGAGCAATCAGCCCCAGCATTTT. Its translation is CASSPVRAGSNQPQHF.

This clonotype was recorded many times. The CDR3 reads CASSEAAGFGQPQHF. Written as DNA, the CDR3 is TGTGCCAGCAGTGAAGCGGCAGGGTTCGGACAGCCCCAGCATTTT. V is TRBV6-1 and J is TRBJ1-5, with D perhaps matching TRBD1 (5 bases). CDR1 is MNHNS, CDR2 SASEGT, per germline. The CDR3 loop spans 15 amino acids. Trimming pared 0 bases from V and 7 bases from J, leaving 13 bases between.

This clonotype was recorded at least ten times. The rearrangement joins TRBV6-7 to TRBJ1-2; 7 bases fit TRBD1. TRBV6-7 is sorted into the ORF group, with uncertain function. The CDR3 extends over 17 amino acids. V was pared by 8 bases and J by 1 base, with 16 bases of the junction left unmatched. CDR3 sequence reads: CASPEARDRKSNYGYTF. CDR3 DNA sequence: TGTGCCAGCCCCGAAGCAAGGGACAGAAAGAGTAACTATGGCTACACCTTC.

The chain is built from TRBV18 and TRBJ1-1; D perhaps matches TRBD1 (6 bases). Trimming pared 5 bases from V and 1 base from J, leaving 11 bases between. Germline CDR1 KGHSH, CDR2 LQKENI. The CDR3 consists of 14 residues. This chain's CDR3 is CASSKDRRNTEAFF. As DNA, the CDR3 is TGTGCCAGCTCAAAAGACAGGAGGAACACTGAAGCTTTCTTT.

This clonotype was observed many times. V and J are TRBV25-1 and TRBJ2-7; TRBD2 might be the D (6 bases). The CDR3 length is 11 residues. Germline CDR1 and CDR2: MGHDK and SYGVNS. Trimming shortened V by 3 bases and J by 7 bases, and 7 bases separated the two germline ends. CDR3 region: CASSEGREQYF. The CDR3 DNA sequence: TGTGCCAGCAGTGAGGGGAGGGAGCAGTACTTC.

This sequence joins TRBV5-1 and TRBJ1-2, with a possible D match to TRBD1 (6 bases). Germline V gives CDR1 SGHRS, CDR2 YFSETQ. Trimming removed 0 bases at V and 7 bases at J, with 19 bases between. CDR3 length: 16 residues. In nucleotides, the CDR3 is TGCGCCAGCAGCTTGGCCAGGGGACCCAGAGGAGGTGGCTACACCTTC. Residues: CASSLARGPRGGGYTF.

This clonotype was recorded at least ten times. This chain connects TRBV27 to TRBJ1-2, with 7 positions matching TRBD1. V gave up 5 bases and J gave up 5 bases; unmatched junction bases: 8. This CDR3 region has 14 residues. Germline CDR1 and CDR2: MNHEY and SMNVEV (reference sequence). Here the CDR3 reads CASSTGAGDYGYTF. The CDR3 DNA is TGTGCCAGCAGTACAGGGGCTGGGGATTATGGCTACACCTTC.

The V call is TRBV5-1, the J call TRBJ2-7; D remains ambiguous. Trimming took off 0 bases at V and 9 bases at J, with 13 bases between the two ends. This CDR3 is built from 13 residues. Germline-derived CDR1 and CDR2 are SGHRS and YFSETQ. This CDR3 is CASSLGSWTWQYF. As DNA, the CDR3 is TGCGCCAGCAGCTTGGGGTCTTGGACGTGGCAGTACTTC.

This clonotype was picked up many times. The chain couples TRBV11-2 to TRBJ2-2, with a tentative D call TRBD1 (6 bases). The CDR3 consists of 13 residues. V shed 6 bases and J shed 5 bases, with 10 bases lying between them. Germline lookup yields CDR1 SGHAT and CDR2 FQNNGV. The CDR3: CASRDSQTGELFF. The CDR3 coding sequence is TGTGCCAGCAGGGACAGCCAAACCGGGGAGCTGTTTTTT.

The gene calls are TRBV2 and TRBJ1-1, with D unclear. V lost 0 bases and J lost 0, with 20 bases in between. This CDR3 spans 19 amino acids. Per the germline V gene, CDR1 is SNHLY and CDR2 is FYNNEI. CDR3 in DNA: TGTGCCAGCAGTGAAGCTGGTGTGGTGGGGTCGCGTATGAACACTGAAGCTTTCTTT. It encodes CASSEAGVVGSRMNTEAFF.

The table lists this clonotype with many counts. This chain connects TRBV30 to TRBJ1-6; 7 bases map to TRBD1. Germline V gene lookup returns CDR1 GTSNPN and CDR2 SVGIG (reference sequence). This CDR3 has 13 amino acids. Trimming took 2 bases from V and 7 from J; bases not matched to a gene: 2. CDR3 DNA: TGTGCCTGGAGTCCAGGGGGAAATTCACCCCTCCACTTT. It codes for CAWSPGGNSPLHF.

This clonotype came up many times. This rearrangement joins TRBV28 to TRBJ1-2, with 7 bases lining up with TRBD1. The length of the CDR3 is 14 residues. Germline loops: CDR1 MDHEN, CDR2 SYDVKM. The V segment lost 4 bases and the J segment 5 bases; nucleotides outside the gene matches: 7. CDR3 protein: CASSSYTGEYGYTF. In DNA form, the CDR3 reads TGTGCCAGCAGTTCGTACACAGGGGAATATGGCTACACCTTC.

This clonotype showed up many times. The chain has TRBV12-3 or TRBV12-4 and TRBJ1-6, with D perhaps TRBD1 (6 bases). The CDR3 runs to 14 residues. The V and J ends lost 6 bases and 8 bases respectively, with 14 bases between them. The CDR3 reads CASSGGQRDSPLHF. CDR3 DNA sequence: TGTGCCAGCAGCGGGGGCCAGCGGGATTCACCCCTCCACTTT.

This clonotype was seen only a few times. In DNA form, the CDR3 reads TGTGCCAGCAGTTTATCGGACAGGGCTTACACTGAAGCTTTCTTT. It translates to CASSLSDRAYTEAFF. This chain joins TRBV28 and TRBJ1-1, with TRBD1 identical over 8 bases. J gave up 3 bases and V 1 base, and 4 bases lay outside the gene matches. The CDR3 covers 15 residues. The germline V gene encodes CDR1 MDHEN and CDR2 SYDVKM.

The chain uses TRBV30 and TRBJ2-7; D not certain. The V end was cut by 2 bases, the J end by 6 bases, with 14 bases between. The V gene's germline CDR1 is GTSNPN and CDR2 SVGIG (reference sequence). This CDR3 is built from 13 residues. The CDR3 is CAWSTAGSGEQYF. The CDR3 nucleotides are TGTGCCTGGAGTACCGCCGGCTCGGGCGAGCAGTACTTC.

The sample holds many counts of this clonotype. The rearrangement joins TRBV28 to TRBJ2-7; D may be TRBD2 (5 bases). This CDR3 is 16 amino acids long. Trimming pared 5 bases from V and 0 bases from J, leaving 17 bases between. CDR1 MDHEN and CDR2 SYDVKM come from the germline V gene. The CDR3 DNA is TGTGCCAGCAGTCTCCCCGGAGGCGGAGGCTCCTACGAGCAGTACTTC. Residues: CASSLPGGGGSYEQYF.

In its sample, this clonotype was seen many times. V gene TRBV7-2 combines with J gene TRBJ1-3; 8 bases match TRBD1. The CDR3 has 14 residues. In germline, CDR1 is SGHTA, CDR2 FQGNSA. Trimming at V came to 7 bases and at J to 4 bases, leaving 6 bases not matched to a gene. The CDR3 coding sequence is TGTGCCAGCACCGCCCAGGGGGCCGGAAACACCATATATTTT. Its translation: CASTAQGAGNTIYF.

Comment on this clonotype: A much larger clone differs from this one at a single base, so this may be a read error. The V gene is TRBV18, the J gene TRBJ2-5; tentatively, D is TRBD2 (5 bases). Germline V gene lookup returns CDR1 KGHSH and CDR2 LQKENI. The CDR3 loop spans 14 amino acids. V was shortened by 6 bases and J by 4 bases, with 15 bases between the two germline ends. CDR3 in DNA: TGTGCCAGCTCTTCAGGACTGGAGCGAGAGACCCAGTACTTC. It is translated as CASSSGLERETQYF.

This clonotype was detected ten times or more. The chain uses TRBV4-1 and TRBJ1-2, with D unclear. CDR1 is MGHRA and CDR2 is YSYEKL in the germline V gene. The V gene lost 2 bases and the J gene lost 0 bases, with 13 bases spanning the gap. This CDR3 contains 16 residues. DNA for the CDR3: TGCGCCAGCAGCCAATTTCGACCCCCATCTAACTATGGCTACACCTTC. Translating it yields CASSQFRPPSNYGYTF.

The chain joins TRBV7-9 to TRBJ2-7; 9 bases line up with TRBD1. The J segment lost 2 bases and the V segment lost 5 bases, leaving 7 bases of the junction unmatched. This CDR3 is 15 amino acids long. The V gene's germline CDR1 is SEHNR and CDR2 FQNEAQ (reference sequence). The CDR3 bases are TGTGCCAGCAGCAACCGGGACAGGGAACCCTACGAGCAGTACTTC. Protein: CASSNRDREPYEQYF.

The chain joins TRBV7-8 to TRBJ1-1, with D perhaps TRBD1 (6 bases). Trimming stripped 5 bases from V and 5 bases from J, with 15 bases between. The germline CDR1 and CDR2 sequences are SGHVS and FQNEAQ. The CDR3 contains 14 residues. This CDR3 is CASSPGARGTEAFF. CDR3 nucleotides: TGTGCCAGCAGCCCGGGGGCGCGGGGGACTGAAGCTTTCTTT.

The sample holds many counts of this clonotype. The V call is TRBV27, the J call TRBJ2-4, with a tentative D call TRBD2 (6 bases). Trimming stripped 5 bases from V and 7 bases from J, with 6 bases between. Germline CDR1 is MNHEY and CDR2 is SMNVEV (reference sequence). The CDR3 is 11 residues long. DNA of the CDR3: TGTGCCAGCAGTGGAGGGAACATTCAGTACTTC. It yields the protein CASSGGNIQYF.

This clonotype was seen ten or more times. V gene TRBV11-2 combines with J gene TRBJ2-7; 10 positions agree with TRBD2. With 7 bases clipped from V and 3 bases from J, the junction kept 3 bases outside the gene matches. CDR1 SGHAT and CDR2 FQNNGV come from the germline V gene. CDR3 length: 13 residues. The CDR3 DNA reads TGTGCCAGCACACCTAGCGGGAGCTACGAGCAGTACTTC. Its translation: CASTPSGSYEQYF.

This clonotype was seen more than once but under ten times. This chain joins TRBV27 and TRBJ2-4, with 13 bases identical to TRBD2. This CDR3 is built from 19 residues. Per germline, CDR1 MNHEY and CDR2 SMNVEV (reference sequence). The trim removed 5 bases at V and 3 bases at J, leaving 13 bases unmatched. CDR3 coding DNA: TGTGCCAGCAGTCCTCTACTAGCGGGAGGGCCATCGAGCAAAAACATTCAGTACTTC. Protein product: CASSPLLAGGPSSKNIQYF.

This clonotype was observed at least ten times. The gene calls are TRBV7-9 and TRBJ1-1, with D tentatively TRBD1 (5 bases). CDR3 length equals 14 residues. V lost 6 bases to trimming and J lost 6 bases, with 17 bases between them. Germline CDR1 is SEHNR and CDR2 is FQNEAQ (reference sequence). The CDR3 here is CASSRDYTQAEAFF. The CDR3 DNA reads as TGTGCCAGCAGTCGGGACTACACGCAGGCTGAAGCTTTCTTT.

The CDR3, as DNA: TGTGCCAGCAGTGGACCGGGACAGTTAAACACTGAAGCTTTCTTT. Protein sequence: CASSGPGQLNTEAFF. This rearrangement joins TRBV6-1 to TRBJ1-1; 7 nucleotides line up with TRBD1. This CDR3 comprises 15 residues. Losses at the gene ends were 4 bases for V and 2 bases for J; bases not matched to a gene: 7. The germline V gene encodes CDR1 MNHNS and CDR2 SASEGT.

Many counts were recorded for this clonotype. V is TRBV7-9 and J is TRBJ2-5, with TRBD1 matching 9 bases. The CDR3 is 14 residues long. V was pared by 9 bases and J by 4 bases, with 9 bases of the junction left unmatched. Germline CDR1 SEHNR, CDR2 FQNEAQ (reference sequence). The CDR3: CASELGQGLETQYF. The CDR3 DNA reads TGTGCCAGTGAACTGGGACAGGGTCTAGAGACCCAGTACTTC.

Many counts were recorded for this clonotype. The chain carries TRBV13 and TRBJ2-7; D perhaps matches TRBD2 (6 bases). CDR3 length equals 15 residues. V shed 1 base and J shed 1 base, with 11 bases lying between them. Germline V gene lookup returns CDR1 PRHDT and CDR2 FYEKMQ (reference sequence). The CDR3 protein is CASSLDGGTSYEQYF. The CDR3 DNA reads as TGTGCCAGCAGCTTAGATGGAGGGACTTCCTACGAGCAGTACTTC.

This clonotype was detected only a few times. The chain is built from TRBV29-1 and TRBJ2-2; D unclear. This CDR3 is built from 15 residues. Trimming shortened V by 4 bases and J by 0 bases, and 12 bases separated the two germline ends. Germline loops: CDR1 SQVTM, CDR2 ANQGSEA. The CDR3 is CSVGSLPTNTGELFF. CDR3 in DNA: TGCAGCGTTGGGAGTCTTCCTACGAACACCGGGGAGCTGTTTTTT.